Each of the 5 T cell receptor beta chains below was sequenced from the same sample in a study of Ad26.COV2.S vaccination and SARS-CoV-2 variants. Treatment meaning: 15 to 20 received Ad26.COV2.S at low or high dose, single or two shots; 5 received placebo; per-sample allocation not given. Following the first vaccine or placebo injection, samples were taken on day 63. The protocol was immunoSEQ multiplex PCR, while the TCRdb copy is restricted to in-frame clones and leaves out a portion. This table holds roughly 350,000 clones, 80% to 90% found once. The sequences come from peripheral blood, collected in a trial of Ad26.COV2.S vaccine versus placebo. The receptors stem from a person between 18 and 65 years old who received the Ad26.COV2.S COVID-19 vaccine or a placebo.

The V and J genes are TRBV9 and TRBJ2-7; D is unresolved. V lost 0 bases to trimming and J lost 4 bases, with 14 bases between them. The CDR3 is 15 residues long. From germline, CDR1 is SGDLS and CDR2 YYNGEE. The CDR3 reads CASSVGEHGPYEQYF. The CDR3 nucleotides read TGTGCCAGCAGCGTAGGGGAACATGGCCCGTACGAGCAGTACTTC.

V is TRBV7-6 and J is TRBJ2-5, with a possible D match to TRBD1 (6 bases). V was pared by 0 bases and J by 5 bases, with 13 bases between. In germline, CDR1 is SGHVS, CDR2 FNYEAQ. CDR3 length: 15 residues. CDR3 sequence reads: CASSLAVGGEETQYF. CDR3 bases: TGTGCCAGCAGCTTAGCTGTAGGGGGAGAGGAGACCCAGTACTTC.

This clone was picked up one time. The gene calls are TRBV6-9 and TRBJ2-1; 11 bases fit TRBD2. V lost 2 bases to trimming and J lost 7 bases; unmatched junction nucleotides: 7. Germline assignment: CDR1 MNHGY and CDR2 SVAAGI. This CDR3 spans 16 amino acids. This CDR3 is CASSYPTLAGENEQFF. The CDR3 DNA follows: TGTGCCAGCAGTTATCCAACACTAGCGGGGGAAAATGAGCAGTTCTTC.

The chain joins TRBV9 to TRBJ2-3; weak D call: TRBD2 (7 bases). CDR3 length: 15 residues. Germline CDR1 is SGDLS and CDR2 is YYNGEE. V was clipped by 6 bases and J by 2 bases, with 16 bases between them. The CDR3 nucleotides are TGTGCCAGCAACCCGAGGGGGGGGCACACAGATACGCAGTATTTT. This translates into CASNPRGGHTDTQYF.

The J gene is TRBJ2-1, the V gene TRBV6-6; unclear D gene. CDR3 size: 12 residues. CDR1 MNHNY and CDR2 SVGAGI come from the germline V gene (reference sequence). The V end was cut by 0 bases, the J end by 8 bases, with 5 bases between. Here the CDR3 reads CASSYSKDEQFF. As DNA, the CDR3 is TGTGCCAGCAGTTACTCAAAGGATGAGCAGTTCTTC.